These T cell receptor beta chains were read from a single sample in a study of T-cell memory formation after mild COVID-19. MiXCR, applied by TCRdb to the 5' RACE reads, yields one record per CDR3 protein. There are about 360,000 distinct CDR3 sequences in the sample; 14% occur only once, and less than 25% lies in the top ten. Material for sequencing was PBMCs or a T cell subset sorted from them (not recorded which). The receptors originated from a man aged 18 to 29 who had mild COVID-19 (a few samples of this study predate the infection). Cell type and time point are not known. Each CDR3 is given with its conserved first and last residue. A D gene is named only where the DNA matches it firmly. Part of the rows lack a size; the others show once, few, many or a class for expanded clones.

j_call | d_call | v_call | clone_size | cdr3_nt | cdr3_aa
TRBJ1-5 | - | TRBV23-1 | few | TGCGCCAGCCGCAGTCGATCGGGTTTTAGCAATCAGCCCCAGCATTTT | CASRSRSGFSNQPQHF
TRBJ2-2 | - | TRBV4-2 | few | TGTGCCAGCAGCCAAGGGGCCCGCCAGCGGGAGCTGTTTTTT | CASSQGARQRELFF
TRBJ1-6 | - | TRBV6-1 | few | TGTGCCAGCAGTGGGGAGGACAGCGTCGTTTCACCCCTCCACTTT | CASSGEDSVVSPLHF
TRBJ2-6 | TRBD1 | TRBV4-3 | - | TGCGCCAGCAGCCAAGAGACAGGGGCCTTCTCTGGGGCCAACGTCCTGAATTTC | CASSQETGAFSGANVLNF
TRBJ1-6 | - | TRBV7-2 | - | TGTGCCAGCAGCGCTAATACAGGGATGACTTCACCCCTCCACTTT | CASSANTGMTSPLHF
TRBJ1-1 | TRBD1 | TRBV5-1 | - | TGCGCCAGCTTTGCAGGGGGCATGGAAAACACTGAAGCTTTCTTT | CASFAGGMENTEAFF
TRBJ2-7 | TRBD2 | TRBV7-2 | - | TGTGCCAGCAGCTCTCTAGCGGGGGCCGTGAACGAGCAGTACTTC | CASSSLAGAVNEQYF
TRBJ2-3 | - | TRBV2 | few | TGTGCCAGCAGAGAGGGTAGCACAGATACGCAGTATTTT | CASREGSTDTQYF
TRBJ1-1 | TRBD1 | TRBV11-2 | many | TGTGCCAGCAGCTTAGCGGGAGGACAGGGGGAAGCTTTCTTT | CASSLAGGQGEAFF
TRBJ1-5 | TRBD1 | TRBV6-6 | many | TGTGCCAGCACCAACCAGGGGGTGGGGGTGAGGCATCAGCCCCAGCATTTT | CASTNQGVGVRHQPQHF
TRBJ2-2 | - | TRBV4-3 | many | TGCGCCAGCAATCGAGCGGCGAACACCGGGGAGCTGTTTTTT | CASNRAANTGELFF
TRBJ2-1 | - | TRBV4-3 | few | TGCGCCAGCAGCCTGGACTACCTCTACAATGAGCAGTTCTTC | CASSLDYLYNEQFF
TRBJ2-7 | - | TRBV29-1 | - | TGCAGCGCAGGACAGGCGGGAACCTACGAGCAGTACTTC | CSAGQAGTYEQYF
TRBJ1-6 | - | TRBV9 | once | TGTGCCAGCAGCGTGTATACAGGGCTTGGGACACCCCTCCACTTT | CASSVYTGLGTPLHF
TRBJ1-3 | - | TRBV5-6 | - | TGTGCCAGCAGCACAGTCCCTAACTCTGGAAACACCATATATTTT | CASSTVPNSGNTIYF
TRBJ2-3 | - | TRBV24-1 | few | TGTGCCACCAGTGACCCCCGCAGGGATCAAGATACGCAGTATTTT | CATSDPRRDQDTQYF
TRBJ1-3 | TRBD1 | TRBV12-3/TRBV12-4 | few | TGTGCCAGCACCCGGACAGGCACATCTGGAAACACCATATATTTT | CASTRTGTSGNTIYF
TRBJ2-1 | TRBD1 | TRBV4-1 | - | TGCGCCAGCAGCCGCACCGGACAGGGGACTCTCAATGAGCAGTTCTTC | CASSRTGQGTLNEQFF
TRBJ1-5 | - | TRBV7-9 | - | TGTGCCAGCCAACAGGGCCTCAATCAGCCCCAGCATTTT | CASQQGLNQPQHF
TRBJ1-4 | - | TRBV29-1 | few | TGCAGCGTTTCAAATCGTGGGGGTCGAAGTGAAAAACTGTTTTTT | CSVSNRGGRSEKLFF
TRBJ2-1 | - | TRBV5-5 | - | TGTGCCAGCAGACGTGAGGTGGGGAATGAGCAGTTCTTC | CASRREVGNEQFF
TRBJ2-3 | TRBD2 | TRBV7-2 | - | TGTGCCAGCAGAATAACTAGCGGGGGGAGGGGAGATACGCAGTATTTT | CASRITSGGRGDTQYF
TRBJ2-7 | - | TRBV7-9 | few | TGTGCCAGCAGCTTTCAAGCAGGGACCTACGAGCAGTACTTC | CASSFQAGTYEQYF
TRBJ2-5 | - | TRBV20-1 | - | TGCAGTGCTAACGGGCTACAAGAGACCCAGTACTTC | CSANGLQETQYF
TRBJ2-5 | TRBD1 | TRBV2 | few | TGTGCCAGCAACTCTTTAACAGGGGTCCAAGAGACCCAGTACTTC | CASNSLTGVQETQYF
TRBJ2-7 | - | TRBV5-1 | many | TGCGCCAGCAGTCTCCCGGACTCCCTCTACGAGCAGTACTTC | CASSLPDSLYEQYF
TRBJ2-3 | - | TRBV7-2 | many | TGTGCCAGCAGCTTAGTAAAAGCGGGCGACCTCACAGATACGCAGTATTTT | CASSLVKAGDLTDTQYF
TRBJ2-3 | TRBD2 | TRBV20-1 | many | TGCAGTGCTAGAGATCGGCGACTAGCGGGGGCAGATACGCAGTATTTT | CSARDRRLAGADTQYF
TRBJ2-1 | - | TRBV14 | few | TGTGCCAGCGGGCAGTTTAGTGAGCAGTTCTTC | CASGQFSEQFF
TRBJ2-3 | TRBD2 | TRBV7-2 | - | TGTGCCAGCAGCGTAGCGGGGGGGTTCGGAGATACGCAGTATTTT | CASSVAGGFGDTQYF
TRBJ2-3 | - | TRBV10-3 | many | TGTGCCATCAGGAATTACCCGACGAGCACAGATACGCAGTATTTT | CAIRNYPTSTDTQYF
TRBJ1-6 | TRBD1 | TRBV3-1 | - | TGTGCCAGCAACATAGGACAGGGGGCATCACCCCTCCACTTT | CASNIGQGASPLHF
TRBJ2-1 | TRBD2 | TRBV18 | - | TGTGCCAGCTCTCCGCGGGGGTCCCTTTACAATGAGCAGTTCTTC | CASSPRGSLYNEQFF
TRBJ1-2 | - | TRBV12-3/TRBV12-4 | - | TGTGCCAGCAGTTTATTCGGTGCTGGCTACACCTTC | CASSLFGAGYTF
TRBJ2-7 | TRBD1 | TRBV12-3/TRBV12-4 | - | TGTGCCAGCAGCTTTGGACAGGGCTACGAGCAGTACTTC | CASSFGQGYEQYF
TRBJ2-3 | - | TRBV7-9 | - | TGTGCCAGCAGCAACAGACGAGCGAGCAGTAGCACAGATACGCAGTATTTT | CASSNRRASSSTDTQYF
TRBJ2-1 | TRBD2 | TRBV6-5 | - | TGTGCCAGCAGTTATACCCTAGCGGGGGTCAATGAGCAGTTCTTC | CASSYTLAGVNEQFF
TRBJ2-3 | TRBD1 | TRBV9 | - | TGTGCCAGCAGCACCCGACAGGGCTCTAGCACAGATACGCAGTATTTT | CASSTRQGSSTDTQYF
TRBJ2-1 | TRBD2 | TRBV11-2 | many | TGTGCCAGCAGCGGGACTAGCGGGGGGGCCTACAATGAGCAGTTCTTC | CASSGTSGGAYNEQFF
TRBJ2-3 | - | TRBV5-6 | few | TGTGCCAGCAGCTTGAAAACGGATACGCAGTATTTT | CASSLKTDTQYF
TRBJ1-1 | TRBD1 | TRBV29-1 | few | TGCAGCGTTGAGGAGGGGGCGCGGACTGAAGCTTTCTTT | CSVEEGARTEAFF
TRBJ2-6 | - | TRBV5-1 | few | TGCGCCAGCAGCTTGGTAGGGATCGGGGCCAACGTCCTGACTTTC | CASSLVGIGANVLTF
TRBJ1-2 | TRBD1 | TRBV12-3/TRBV12-4 | - | TGTGCCAGCCTTCCGGGACAGGAGGTCTATGGCTACACCTTC | CASLPGQEVYGYTF
TRBJ1-2 | TRBD1 | TRBV9 | - | TGTGCCAGCAGCGCCCGGACAGGAGGGGGAGGCTACACCTTC | CASSARTGGGGYTF
TRBJ2-2 | TRBD1 | TRBV11-1 | few | TGTGCCAGCAGCACCGAAGGACAGGGCTTCGGGGAGCTGTTTTTT | CASSTEGQGFGELFF
TRBJ1-2 | - | TRBV9 | - | TGTGCCAGCAGCCAAAGCAGGGAATTGGATGGCTACACCTTC | CASSQSRELDGYTF
TRBJ1-3 | TRBD1 | TRBV11-2 | - | TGTGCCAGCAGCTCCCCTCAGGGGGCCGTCTCTGGAAACACCATATATTTT | CASSSPQGAVSGNTIYF
TRBJ1-6 | - | TRBV7-2 | many | TGTGCCAGCAGCTTGGGCGGGAATTCACCCCTCCACTTT | CASSLGGNSPLHF
TRBJ2-7 | TRBD2 | TRBV5-1 | many | TGCGCCAGCAGCCAAAGCGGGGGCTCGAGCTACGAGCAGTACTTC | CASSQSGGSSYEQYF
TRBJ2-5 | - | TRBV12-3/TRBV12-4 | few | TGTGCCAGCAGCCCGTGGGGACAAGAGACCCAGTACTTC | CASSPWGQETQYF
TRBJ1-2 | - | TRBV7-2 | few | TGTGCCAGCATAGACGGGCGCGGCTACACCTTC | CASIDGRGYTF
TRBJ2-5 | TRBD2 | TRBV6-2/TRBV6-3 | few | TGTGCCAGCAGTTACCCGATAGGACTAGCGATGGAGACCCAGTACTTC | CASSYPIGLAMETQYF
TRBJ1-3 | - | TRBV12-3/TRBV12-4 | few | TGTGCCAGCAGGATTGGACGGAGCTCTGGAAACACCATATATTTT | CASRIGRSSGNTIYF